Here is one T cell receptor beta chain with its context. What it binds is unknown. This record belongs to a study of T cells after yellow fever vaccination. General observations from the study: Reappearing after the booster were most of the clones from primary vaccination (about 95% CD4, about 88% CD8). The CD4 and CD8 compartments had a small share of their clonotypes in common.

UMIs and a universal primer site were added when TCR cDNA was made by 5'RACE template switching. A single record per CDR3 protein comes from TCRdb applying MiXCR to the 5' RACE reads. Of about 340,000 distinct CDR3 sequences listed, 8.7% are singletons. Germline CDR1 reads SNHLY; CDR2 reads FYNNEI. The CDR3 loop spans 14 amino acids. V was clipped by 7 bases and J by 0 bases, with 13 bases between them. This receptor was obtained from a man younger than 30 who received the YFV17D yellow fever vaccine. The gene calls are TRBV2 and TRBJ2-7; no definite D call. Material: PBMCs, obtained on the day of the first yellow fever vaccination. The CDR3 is CASKKDAASYEQYF. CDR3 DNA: TGTGCCAGCAAGAAGGACGCAGCCTCCTACGAGCAGTACTTC.